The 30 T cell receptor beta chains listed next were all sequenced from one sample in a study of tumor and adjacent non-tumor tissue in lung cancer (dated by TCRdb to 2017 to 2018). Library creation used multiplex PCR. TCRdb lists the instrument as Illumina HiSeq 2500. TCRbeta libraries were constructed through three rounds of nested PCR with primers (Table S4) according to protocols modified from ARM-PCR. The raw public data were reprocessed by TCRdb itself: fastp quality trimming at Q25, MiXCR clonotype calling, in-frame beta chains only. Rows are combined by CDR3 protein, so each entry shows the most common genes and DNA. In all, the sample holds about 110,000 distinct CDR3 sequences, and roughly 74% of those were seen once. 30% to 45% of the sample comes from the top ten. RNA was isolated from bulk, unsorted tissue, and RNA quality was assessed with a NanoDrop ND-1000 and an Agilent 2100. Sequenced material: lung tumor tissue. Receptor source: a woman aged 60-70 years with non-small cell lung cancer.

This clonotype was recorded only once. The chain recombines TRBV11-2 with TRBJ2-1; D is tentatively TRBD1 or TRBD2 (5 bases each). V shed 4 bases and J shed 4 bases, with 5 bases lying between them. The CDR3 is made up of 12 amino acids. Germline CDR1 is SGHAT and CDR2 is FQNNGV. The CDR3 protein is CASSWGYNEQFF. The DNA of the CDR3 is TGTGCCAGCAGCTGGGGGTACAATGAGCAGTTCTTC. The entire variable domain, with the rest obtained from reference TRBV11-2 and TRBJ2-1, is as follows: EAGVAQSPRYKIIEKRQSVAFWCNPISGHATLYWYQQILGQGPKLLIQFQNNGVVDDSQLPKDRFSAERLKGVDSTLKIQPAKLEDSAVYLCASSWGYNEQFFGPGTRLTVL.

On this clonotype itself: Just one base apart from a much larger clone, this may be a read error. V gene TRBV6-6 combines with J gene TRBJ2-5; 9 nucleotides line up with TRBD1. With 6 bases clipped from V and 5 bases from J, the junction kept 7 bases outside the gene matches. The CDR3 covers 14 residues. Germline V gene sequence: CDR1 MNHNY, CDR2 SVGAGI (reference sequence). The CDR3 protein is CASSGQGSRETQYF. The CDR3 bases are TGTGCCAGCAGCGGACAGGGGTCTAGGGAGACCCAGTACTTC.

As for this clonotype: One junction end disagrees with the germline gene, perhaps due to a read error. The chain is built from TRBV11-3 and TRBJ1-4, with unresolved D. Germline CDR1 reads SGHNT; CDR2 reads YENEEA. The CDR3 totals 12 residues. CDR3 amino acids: CAISLESGKLFF. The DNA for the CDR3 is TGTGCCATCAGCCTCGAGTCGGGAAAACTGTTTTTT.

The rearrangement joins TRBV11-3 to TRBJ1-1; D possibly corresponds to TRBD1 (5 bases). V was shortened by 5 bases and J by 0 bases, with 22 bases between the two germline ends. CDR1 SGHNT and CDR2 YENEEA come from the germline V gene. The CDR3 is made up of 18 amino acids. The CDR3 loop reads CASSLIRPLGRMNTEAFF. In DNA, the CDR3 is TGTGCCAGCAGCCTAATTAGGCCGCTGGGACGGATGAACACTGAAGCTTTCTTT. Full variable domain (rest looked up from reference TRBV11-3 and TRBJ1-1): EAGVVQSPRYKIIEKKQPVAFWCNPISGHNTLYWYLQNLGQGPELLIRYENEEAVDDSQLPKDRFSAERLKGVDSTLKIQPAELGDSAVYLCASSLIRPLGRMNTEAFFGQGTRLTVV.

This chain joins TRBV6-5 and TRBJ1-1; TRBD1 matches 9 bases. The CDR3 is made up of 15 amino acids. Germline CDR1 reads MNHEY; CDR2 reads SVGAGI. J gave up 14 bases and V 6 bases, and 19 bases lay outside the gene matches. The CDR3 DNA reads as TGTGCCAGCAGGGATACAGGGGGCTGGAGTACTGAAGTGTTCTTT. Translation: CASRDTGGWSTEVFF.

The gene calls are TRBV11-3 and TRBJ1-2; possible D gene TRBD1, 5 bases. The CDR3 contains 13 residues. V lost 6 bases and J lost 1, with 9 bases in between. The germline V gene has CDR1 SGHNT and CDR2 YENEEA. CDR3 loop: CASRQGYNYGYTF. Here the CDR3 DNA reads TGTGCCAGCAGGCAGGGTTATAACTATGGCTACACCTTC. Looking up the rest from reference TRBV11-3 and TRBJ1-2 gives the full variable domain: EAGVVQSPRYKIIEKKQPVAFWCNPISGHNTLYWYLQNLGQGPELLIRYENEEAVDDSQLPKDRFSAERLKGVDSTLKIQPAELGDSAVYLCASRQGYNYGYTFGSGTRLTVV.

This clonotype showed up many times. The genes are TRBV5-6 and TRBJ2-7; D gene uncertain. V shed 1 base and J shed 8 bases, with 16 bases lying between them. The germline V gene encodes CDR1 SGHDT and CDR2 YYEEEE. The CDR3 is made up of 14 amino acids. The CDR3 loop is CASSLTQGAAKQYF. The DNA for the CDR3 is TGTGCCAGCAGCTTGACACAAGGCGCCGCCAAGCAGTACTTC.

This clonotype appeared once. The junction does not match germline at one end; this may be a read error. CDR3 residues: CASSSWGTKREKLFF. In DNA, the CDR3 is TGTGCCAGTAGTTCCTGGGGGACAAAACGTGAAAAACTGTTTTTT. The chain links TRBV28 to TRBJ1-4, with a weak D call TRBD1 (6 bases). CDR1 and CDR2 (germline): MDHEN, SYDVKM. This CDR3 contains 15 residues.

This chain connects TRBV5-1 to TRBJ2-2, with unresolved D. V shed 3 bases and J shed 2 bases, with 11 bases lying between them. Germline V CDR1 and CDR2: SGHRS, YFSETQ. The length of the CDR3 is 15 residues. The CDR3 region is CASSSGRVNTGELFF. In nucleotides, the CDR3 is TGCGCCAGCAGCTCCGGCCGGGTTAACACCGGGGAGCTGTTTTTT. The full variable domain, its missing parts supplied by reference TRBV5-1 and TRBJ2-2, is KAGVTQTPRYLIKTRGQQVTLSCSPISGHRSVSWYQQTPGQGLQFLFEYFSETQRNKGNFPGRFSGRQFSNSRSEMNVSTLELGDSALYLCASSSGRVNTGELFFGEGSRLTVL.

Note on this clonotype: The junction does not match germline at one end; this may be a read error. CDR3 nucleotide sequence: TGCGCCGGCAGCCCGGGACAGGACTACAATGAAAAACTGTTTTTT. This codes for CAGSPGQDYNEKLFF. This chain uses TRBV5-1 with TRBJ1-4, with 8 bases matching TRBD1. This CDR3 is built from 15 residues. In germline, CDR1 is SGHRS, CDR2 YFSETQ.

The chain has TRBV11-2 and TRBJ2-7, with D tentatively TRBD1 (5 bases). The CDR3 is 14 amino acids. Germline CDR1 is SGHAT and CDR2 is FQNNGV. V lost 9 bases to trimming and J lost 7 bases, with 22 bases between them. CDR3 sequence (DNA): TGTGCCAGTGGCCAGAGACTTCAGGGCTATGAGCAGTACTTC. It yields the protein CASGQRLQGYEQYF.

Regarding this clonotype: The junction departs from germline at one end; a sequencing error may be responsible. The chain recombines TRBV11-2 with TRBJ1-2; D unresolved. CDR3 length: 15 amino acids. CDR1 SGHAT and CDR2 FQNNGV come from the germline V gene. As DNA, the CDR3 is TGTGACAGCAGCTTAAGAATAGGGTTTAACTATGGCTACACCTTC. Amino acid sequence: CDSSLRIGFNYGYTF.

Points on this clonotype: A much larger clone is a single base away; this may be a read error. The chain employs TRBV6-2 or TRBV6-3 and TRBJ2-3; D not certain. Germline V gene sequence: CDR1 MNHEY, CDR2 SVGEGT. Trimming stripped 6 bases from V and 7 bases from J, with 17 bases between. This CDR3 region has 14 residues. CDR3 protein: CASRLLSPKYTQYF. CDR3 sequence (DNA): TGTGCCAGCAGGCTCCTAAGCCCCAAGTATACGCAGTATTTT.

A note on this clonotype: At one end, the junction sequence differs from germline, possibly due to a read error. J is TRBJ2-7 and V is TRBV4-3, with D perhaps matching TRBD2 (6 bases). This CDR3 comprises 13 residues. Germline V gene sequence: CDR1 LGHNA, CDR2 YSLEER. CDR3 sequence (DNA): TGCGCCAGCAACCTGGGGACTGGGGACGAGCAATACTTC. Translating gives CASNLGTGDEQYF.

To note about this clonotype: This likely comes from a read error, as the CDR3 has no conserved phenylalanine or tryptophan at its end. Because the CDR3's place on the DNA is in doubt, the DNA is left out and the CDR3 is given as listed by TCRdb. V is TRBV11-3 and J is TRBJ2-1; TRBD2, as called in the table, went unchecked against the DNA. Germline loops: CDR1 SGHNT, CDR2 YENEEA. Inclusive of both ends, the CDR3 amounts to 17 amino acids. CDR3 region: CTSSLELTSGSHNEQFI.

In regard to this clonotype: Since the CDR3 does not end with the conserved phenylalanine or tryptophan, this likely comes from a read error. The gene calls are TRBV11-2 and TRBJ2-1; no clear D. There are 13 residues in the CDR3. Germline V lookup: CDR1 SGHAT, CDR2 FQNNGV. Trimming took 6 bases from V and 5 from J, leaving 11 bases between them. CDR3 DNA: TGTGCCAGCAGTTATACAGACAACAATGAGCAGTTCTCC. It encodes CASSYTDNNEQFS.

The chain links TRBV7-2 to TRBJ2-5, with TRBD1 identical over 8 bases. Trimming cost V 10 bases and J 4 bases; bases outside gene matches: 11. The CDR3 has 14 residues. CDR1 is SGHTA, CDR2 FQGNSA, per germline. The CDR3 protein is CANSLLGTGETQYF. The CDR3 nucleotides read TGTGCCAACAGTTTATTAGGGACAGGAGAGACCCAGTACTTC.

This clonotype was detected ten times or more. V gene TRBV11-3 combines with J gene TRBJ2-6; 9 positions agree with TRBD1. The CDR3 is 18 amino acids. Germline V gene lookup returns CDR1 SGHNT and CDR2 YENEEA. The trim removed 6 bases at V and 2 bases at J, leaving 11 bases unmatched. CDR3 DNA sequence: TGTGCCAGCAGACCGGGACAGGGTCATCAAACTGGGGCCAACGTCCTGACTTTC. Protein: CASRPGQGHQTGANVLTF.

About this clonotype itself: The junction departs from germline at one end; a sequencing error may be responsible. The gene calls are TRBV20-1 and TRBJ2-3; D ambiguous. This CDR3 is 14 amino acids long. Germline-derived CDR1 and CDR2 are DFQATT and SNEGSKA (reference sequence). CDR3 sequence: CIATPPWDTDTQYF. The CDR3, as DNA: TGCATTGCTACACCCCCTTGGGATACAGATACTCAATATTTT.

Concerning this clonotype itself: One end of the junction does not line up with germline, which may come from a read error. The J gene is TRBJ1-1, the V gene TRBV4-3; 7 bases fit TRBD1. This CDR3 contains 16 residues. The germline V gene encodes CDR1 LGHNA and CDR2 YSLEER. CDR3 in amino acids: CASSLRMTGYGIEAFF. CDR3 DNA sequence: TGTGCCAGCAGCCTACGAATGACAGGGTATGGCATTGAAGCTTTCTTT.

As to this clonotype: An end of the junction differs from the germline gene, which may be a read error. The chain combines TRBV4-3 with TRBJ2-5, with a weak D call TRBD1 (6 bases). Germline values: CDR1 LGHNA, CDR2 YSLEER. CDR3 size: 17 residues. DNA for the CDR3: TGCGCCAGCAGTCAAGTGTTCGGTGACAGGTTGCAAGAGACCCAGTGCTTC. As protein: CASSQVFGDRLQETQCF.

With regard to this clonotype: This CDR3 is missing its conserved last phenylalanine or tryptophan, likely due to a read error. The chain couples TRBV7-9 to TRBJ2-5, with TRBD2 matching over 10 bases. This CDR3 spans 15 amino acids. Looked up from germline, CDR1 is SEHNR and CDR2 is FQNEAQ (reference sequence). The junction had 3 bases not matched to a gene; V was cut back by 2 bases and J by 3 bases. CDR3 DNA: TGTGCCAGCAGCTTAAACCTAGCGGGGGAAGAGACCCAGTACATC. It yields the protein CASSLNLAGEETQYI.

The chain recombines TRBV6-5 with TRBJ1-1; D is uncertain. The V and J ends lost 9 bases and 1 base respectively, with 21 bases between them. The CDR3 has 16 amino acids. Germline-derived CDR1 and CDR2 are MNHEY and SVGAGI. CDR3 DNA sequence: TGTGCCAGTAGACTAAATACTGGGAAAGGGAACACTGAAGCTTTCTTT. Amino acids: CASRLNTGKGNTEAFF.

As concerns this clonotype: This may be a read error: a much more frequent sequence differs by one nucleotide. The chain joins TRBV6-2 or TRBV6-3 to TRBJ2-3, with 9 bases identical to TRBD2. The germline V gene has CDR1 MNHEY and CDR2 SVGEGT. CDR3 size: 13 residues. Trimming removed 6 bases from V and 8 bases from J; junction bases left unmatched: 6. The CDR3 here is CASRSSGGFTQYF. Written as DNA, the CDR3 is TGTGCCAGCAGAAGTAGCGGGGGCTTTACGCAGTATTTT.

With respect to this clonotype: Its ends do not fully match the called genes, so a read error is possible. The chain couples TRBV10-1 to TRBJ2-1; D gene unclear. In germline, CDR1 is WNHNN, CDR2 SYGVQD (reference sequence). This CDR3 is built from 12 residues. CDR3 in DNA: TGCGCCAGCAGGGGAAGCTACAATAAGCAGTTCTTC. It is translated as CASRGSYNKQFF.

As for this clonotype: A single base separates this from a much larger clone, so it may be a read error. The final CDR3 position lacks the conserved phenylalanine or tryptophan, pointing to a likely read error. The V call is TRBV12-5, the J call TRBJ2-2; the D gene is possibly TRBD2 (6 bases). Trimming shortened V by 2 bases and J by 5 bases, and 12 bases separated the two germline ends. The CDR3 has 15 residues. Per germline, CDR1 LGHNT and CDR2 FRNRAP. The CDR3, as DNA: TGTGCTAGTGGTTTGACCGGGAGAGAAACCGGGGAGCTGTTTATT. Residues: CASGLTGRETGELFI.

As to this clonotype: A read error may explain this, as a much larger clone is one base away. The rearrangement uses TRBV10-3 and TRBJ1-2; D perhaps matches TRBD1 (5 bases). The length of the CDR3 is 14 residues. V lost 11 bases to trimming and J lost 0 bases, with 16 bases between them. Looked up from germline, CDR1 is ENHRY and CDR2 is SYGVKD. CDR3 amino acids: CAALDRAANYGYTF. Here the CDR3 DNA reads TGTGCCGCCCTAGACAGAGCAGCTAACTATGGCTACACCTTC.

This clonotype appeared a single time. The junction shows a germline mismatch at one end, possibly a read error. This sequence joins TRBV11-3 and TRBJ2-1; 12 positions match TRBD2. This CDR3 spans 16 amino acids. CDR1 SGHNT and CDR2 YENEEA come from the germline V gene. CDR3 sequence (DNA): TGTGCCAGCTTAGAATTGACTAGCGGGAGCCACAATGAGCAGCACTTC. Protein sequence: CASLELTSGSHNEQHF.

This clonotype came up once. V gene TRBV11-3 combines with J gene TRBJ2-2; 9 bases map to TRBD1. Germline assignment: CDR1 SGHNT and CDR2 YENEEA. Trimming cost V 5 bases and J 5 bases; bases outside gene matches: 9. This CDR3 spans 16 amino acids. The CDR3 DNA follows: TGTGCCAGCAGCACAGGGACAGGGAAATGGACCGGGGAGCTGTTTTTT. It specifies CASSTGTGKWTGELFF. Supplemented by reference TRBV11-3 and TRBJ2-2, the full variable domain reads EAGVVQSPRYKIIEKKQPVAFWCNPISGHNTLYWYLQNLGQGPELLIRYENEEAVDDSQLPKDRFSAERLKGVDSTLKIQPAELGDSAVYLCASSTGTGKWTGELFFGEGSRLTVL.

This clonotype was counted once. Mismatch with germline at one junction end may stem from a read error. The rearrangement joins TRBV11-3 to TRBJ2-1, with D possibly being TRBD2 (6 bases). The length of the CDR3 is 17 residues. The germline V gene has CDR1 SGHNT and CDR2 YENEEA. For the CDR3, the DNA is TGTGCCAGTAGGTTAGAGTTGACTAGTGAGAGCCACAATGAGCAGTGCTTC. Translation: CASRLELTSESHNEQCF.